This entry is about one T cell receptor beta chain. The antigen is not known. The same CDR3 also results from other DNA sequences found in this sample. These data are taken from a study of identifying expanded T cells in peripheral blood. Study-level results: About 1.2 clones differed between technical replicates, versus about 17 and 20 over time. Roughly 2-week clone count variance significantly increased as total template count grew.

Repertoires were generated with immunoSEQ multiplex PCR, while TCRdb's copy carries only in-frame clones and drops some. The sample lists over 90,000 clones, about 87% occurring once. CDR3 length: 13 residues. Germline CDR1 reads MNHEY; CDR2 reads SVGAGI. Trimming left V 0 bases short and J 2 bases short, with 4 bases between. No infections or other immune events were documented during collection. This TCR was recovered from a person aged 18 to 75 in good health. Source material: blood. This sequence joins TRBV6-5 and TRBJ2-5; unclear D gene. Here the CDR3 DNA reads TGTGCCAGCAGTTACTCGGGACAAGAGACCCAGTACTTC. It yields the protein CASSYSGQETQYF.